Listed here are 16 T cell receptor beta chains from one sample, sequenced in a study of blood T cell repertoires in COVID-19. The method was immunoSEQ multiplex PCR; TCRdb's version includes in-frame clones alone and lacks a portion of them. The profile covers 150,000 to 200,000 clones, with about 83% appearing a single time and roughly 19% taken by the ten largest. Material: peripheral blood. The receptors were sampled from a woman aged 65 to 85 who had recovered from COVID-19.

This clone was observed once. CDR3 nucleotides: TGTGCCAGCAGCTTACGACAGGGCCCGCCAGATACGCAGTATTTT. Translating it yields CASSLRQGPPDTQYF. The chain is built from TRBV7-9 and TRBJ2-3, with TRBD1 identical over 7 bases. Germline V gene data show CDR1 as SEHNR and CDR2 as FQNEAQ (reference sequence). This CDR3 is built from 15 residues. V was pared by 2 bases and J by 4 bases, with 6 bases of the junction left unmatched.

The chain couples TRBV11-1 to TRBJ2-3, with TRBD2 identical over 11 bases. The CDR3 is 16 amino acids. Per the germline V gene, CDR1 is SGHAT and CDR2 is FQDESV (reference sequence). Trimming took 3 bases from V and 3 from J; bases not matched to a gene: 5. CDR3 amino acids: CASSFTSGRGTDTQYF. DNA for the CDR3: TGTGCCAGCAGCTTTACTAGCGGGAGAGGTACAGATACGCAGTATTTT.

CDR3 loop: CASSSGYGYTF. In DNA form, the CDR3 reads TGTGCCAGCAGCTCCGGCTATGGCTACACCTTC. The chain uses TRBV7-3 and TRBJ1-2; D uncertain. The germline V and J ends were trimmed by 4 bases and 4 bases, with 4 bases remaining between them. Germline assignment: CDR1 SGHTA and CDR2 FQGTGA. This CDR3 comprises 11 residues.

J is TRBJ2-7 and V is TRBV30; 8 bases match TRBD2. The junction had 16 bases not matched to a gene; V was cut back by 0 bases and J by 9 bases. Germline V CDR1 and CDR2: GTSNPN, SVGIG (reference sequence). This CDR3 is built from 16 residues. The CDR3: CAWSVGGWGLGRGQYF. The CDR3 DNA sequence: TGTGCCTGGAGTGTAGGGGGGTGGGGACTAGGTCGTGGGCAGTACTTC.

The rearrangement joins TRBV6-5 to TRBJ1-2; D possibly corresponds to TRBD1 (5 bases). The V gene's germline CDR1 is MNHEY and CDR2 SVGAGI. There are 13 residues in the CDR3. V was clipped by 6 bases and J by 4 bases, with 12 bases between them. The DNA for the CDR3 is TGTGCCAGCAGCCTCGACAGTCTCTATGGCTACACCTTC. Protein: CASSLDSLYGYTF.

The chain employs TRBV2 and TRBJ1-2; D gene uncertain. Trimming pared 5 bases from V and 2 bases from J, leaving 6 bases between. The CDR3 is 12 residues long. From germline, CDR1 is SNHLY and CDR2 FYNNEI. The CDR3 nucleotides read TGTGCCAGCAGTCCCCCGAACTATGGCTACACCTTC. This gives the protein CASSPPNYGYTF.

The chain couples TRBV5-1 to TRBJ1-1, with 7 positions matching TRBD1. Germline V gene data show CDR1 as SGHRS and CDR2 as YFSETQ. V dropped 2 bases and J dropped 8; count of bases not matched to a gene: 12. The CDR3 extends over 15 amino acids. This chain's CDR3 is CASSLQDPAGQEAFF. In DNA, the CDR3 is TGCGCCAGCAGCTTACAGGATCCCGCGGGACAGGAAGCTTTCTTT.

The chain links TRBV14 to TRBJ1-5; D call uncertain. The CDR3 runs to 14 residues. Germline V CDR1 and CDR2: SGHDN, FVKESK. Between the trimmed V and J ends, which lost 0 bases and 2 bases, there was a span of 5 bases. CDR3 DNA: TGTGCCAGCAGCCAAGATCTTGGCAATCAGCCCCAGCATTTT. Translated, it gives CASSQDLGNQPQHF. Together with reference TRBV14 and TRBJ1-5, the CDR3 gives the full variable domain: EAGVTQFPSHSVIEKGQTVTLRCDPISGHDNLYWYRRVMGKEIKFLLHFVKESKQDESGMPNNRFLAERTGGTYSTLKVQPAELEDSGVYFCASSQDLGNQPQHFGDGTRLSIL.

The CDR3 region has the DNA TGTGCCAGTAGTAGAATCAGGGGGCAGGGGAACACTGAAGCTTTCTTT. Its protein product is CASSRIRGQGNTEAFF. The chain combines TRBV19 with TRBJ1-1, with 8 bases that match TRBD1. Losses at the gene ends were 4 bases for V and 1 base for J; bases not matched to a gene: 8. Looked up from germline, CDR1 is LNHDA and CDR2 is SQIVND (reference sequence). The CDR3 spans 16 residues.

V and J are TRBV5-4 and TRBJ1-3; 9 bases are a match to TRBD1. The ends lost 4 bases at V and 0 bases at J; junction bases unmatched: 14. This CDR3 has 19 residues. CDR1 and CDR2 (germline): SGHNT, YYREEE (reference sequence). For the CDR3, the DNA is TGTGCCAGCAGCCAATTAAGACCACAGGGGGCTTCCTCTGGAAACACCATATATTTT. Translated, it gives CASSQLRPQGASSGNTIYF.

The CDR3 region has the DNA TGTGCCAGCAGTGAAGTAGTGGACACTGAAGCTTTCTTT. As protein: CASSEVVDTEAFF. The V call is TRBV6-1, the J call TRBJ1-1; no reliable D call. Germline loops: CDR1 MNHNS, CDR2 SASEGT. Trimming stripped 1 base from V and 3 bases from J, with 6 bases between. This CDR3 is 13 amino acids long.

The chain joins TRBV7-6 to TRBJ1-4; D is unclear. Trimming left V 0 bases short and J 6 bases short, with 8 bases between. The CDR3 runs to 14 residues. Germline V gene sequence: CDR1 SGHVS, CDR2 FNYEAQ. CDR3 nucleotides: TGTGCCAGCAGCTTAGCGGGCGCTTATGAAAAACTGTTTTTT. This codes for CASSLAGAYEKLFF.

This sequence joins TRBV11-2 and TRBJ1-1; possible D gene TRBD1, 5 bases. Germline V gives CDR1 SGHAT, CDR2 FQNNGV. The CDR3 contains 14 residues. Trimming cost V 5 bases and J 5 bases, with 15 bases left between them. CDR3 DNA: TGTGCCAGCAGCCAGAGGCCAGGGCGGACTGAAGCTTTCTTT. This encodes CASSQRPGRTEAFF.

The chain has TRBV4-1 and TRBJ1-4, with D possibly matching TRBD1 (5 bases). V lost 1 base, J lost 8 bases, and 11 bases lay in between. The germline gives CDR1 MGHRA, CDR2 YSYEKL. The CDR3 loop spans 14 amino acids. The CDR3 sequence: CASSQGAGREKLFF. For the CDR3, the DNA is TGCGCCAGCAGCCAAGGGGCAGGGAGGGAAAAACTGTTTTTT.

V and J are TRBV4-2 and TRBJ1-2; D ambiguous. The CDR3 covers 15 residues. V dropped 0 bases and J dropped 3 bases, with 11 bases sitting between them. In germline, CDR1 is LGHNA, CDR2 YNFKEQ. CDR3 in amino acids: CASSQDWAEDYGYTF. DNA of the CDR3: TGTGCCAGCAGCCAAGACTGGGCAGAAGACTATGGCTACACCTTC.

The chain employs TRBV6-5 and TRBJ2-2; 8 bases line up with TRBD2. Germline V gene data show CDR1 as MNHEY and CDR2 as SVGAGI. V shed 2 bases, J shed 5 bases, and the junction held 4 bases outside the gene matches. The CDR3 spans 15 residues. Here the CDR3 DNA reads TGTGCCAGCAGTTACGGTAGCGGGGTTACCGGGGAGCTGTTTTTT. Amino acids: CASSYGSGVTGELFF.